The clone carrying this T cell receptor beta chain appeared many times. These data originate in a study of CD8 T cells in ankylosing spondylitis. This CDR3 is 13 amino acids long. Trimming cost V 4 bases and J 9 bases, with 13 bases left between them. Germline V gives CDR1 MRHNA, CDR2 SNTAGT. MiXCR, applied by TCRdb to the 5' RACE reads, yields one record per CDR3 protein. The sample holds hundreds of thousands of distinct CDR3 sequences, roughly 10% seen once. This receptor was taken from a male donor with ankylosing spondylitis or in good health (not recorded which). The chain links TRBV6-4 to TRBJ1-5, with unresolved D. The sequenced sample consisted of blood, either unsorted or a sorted T cell fraction (not recorded which). CDR3 residues: CASSGGRPGPQHF. DNA for the CDR3: TGTGCCAGCAGTGGAGGGAGGCCGGGGCCCCAGCATTTT.